The rows below give T cell receptor beta chains drawn from one sample of a study of T cell changes during pregnancy in multiple sclerosis. Profiled with immunoSEQ multiplex PCR; TCRdb holds only in-frame clones, not every one. The table shows 45,000 to 50,000 clones, with 85% to 95% occurring only once. Sequences were derived from CD8+ T cells from peripheral blood mononuclear cells, sampled before pregnancy. Every receptor here comes from a female donor with multiple sclerosis, enrolled in a pregnancy study. Both conserved end residues are part of each CDR3. The order of the fields is clone size, CDR3 length, V gene, J gene, D gene, CDR3 DNA, CDR3 protein. D genes are given only for firm matches. Part of the rows lack a size; the others show once, few, many or a class for expanded clones.

>NA|15|TRBV28|TRBJ1-1|TRBD1
TGTGCCAGCAGTTTGCCGGGGACAGGGGACACTGAAGCTTTCTTT
CASSLPGTGDTEAFF
>NA|15|TRBV14|TRBJ2-7|NA
TGTGCCAGCAGGGACACAGCTCGGAGCTCCTACGAGCAGTACTTC
CASRDTARSSYEQYF
>NA|17|TRBV9|TRBJ1-2|TRBD1
TGTGCCAGCAGCGTAGACAGCGGACAGGGATCAAACTATGGCTACACCTTC
CASSVDSGQGSNYGYTF
>once|15|TRBV6-4|TRBJ1-1|NA
TGTGCCAGCAGTGAATCAGGCGGGGGGGGCACTGAAGCTTTCTTT
CASSESGGGGTEAFF
>NA|14|TRBV27|TRBJ2-7|NA
TGTGCCAGCAGTTTACCGGGATTAATCAACGAGCAGTACTTC
CASSLPGLINEQYF
>once|15|TRBV28|TRBJ2-1|TRBD1
TGTGCCAGCAGTTTAACAGGGGGCGCGATATATGAGCAGTTCTTC
CASSLTGGAIYEQFF
>NA|13|TRBV30|TRBJ1-5|TRBD1
TGTGCCTGGAGTGTACAGGGGCATCAGCCCCAGCATTTT
CAWSVQGHQPQHF
>NA|15|TRBV27|TRBJ1-1|TRBD1
TGTGCCAGCAGTTTAAGACAGGGGATGAACACTGAAGCTTTCTTT
CASSLRQGMNTEAFF
>NA|12|TRBV27|TRBJ1-5|NA
TGTGCCAGCAGTCAGGGTAATCAGCCCCAGCATTTT
CASSQGNQPQHF
>few|12|TRBV5-1|TRBJ1-1|TRBD1
TGCGCCAGTAGGACAGGGAACACTGAAGCTTTCTTT
CASRTGNTEAFF
>NA|13|TRBV10-3|TRBJ2-7|NA
TGTGCCATCAGTGAGTCACAGTTGCGTGAGCAGTACTTC
CAISESQLREQYF
>NA|17|TRBV27|TRBJ2-2|NA
TGTGCCAGCAGTTCGTCCGACCCCACCATAGTGTTTGAGGGGCTGTTTTTT
CASSSSDPTIVFEGLFF
>once|15|TRBV27|TRBJ2-1|TRBD2
TGTGCCAGCTGCATAGCGGGGGTGGGGAAGTATGAGCAGTTCTTC
CASCIAGVGKYEQFF
>NA|16|TRBV7-9|TRBJ2-1|TRBD2
TGTGCCAGCAGCCCCACGACTAGCGCCCACTACAATGAGCAGTTCTTC
CASSPTTSAHYNEQFF
>NA|13|TRBV5-4|TRBJ1-5|TRBD1
TGTGCCAGCAGCCAAGACAGGGGACAGCCCCAGCATTTT
CASSQDRGQPQHF
>NA|16|TRBV6-1|TRBJ2-1|NA
TGTGCCAGCAGTGAACTCAACCTATCAATATACAATGAGCAGTTCTTC
CASSELNLSIYNEQFF
>once|14|TRBV29-1|TRBJ2-4|NA
TGCAGCGTTAGGCGGGTAGGAGCCAAAAACATTCAGTACTTC
CSVRRVGAKNIQYF
>NA|17|TRBV23-1|TRBJ2-7|NA
TGCGCCAGCAGTCAAAAGAGTTCTGGACAGTTATCCTACGAGCAGTACTTC
CASSQKSSGQLSYEQYF